The rows below give T cell receptor beta chains drawn from one sample of a study of blood T cell repertoires in COVID-19. TCRdb keeps only in-frame clones here, not all; method: immunoSEQ multiplex PCR. The sample has about 83,000 clones; 70% to 90% are singletons. Input material: peripheral blood. The receptors derive from an elderly man with active or convalescent COVID-19. CDR3s include the opening cysteine and the closing phenylalanine or tryptophan. D genes are given only for firm matches. Size is stated for part of the rows, as once, few or many counts, or as a class when the clone is expanded.

>TRBV3-1/TRBV3-2|NA|NA|TRBJ2-4
CASSSPSGRGAPNIQYF
TGTGCCAGCAGCTCTCCTTCGGGACGGGGGGCCCCTAACATTCAGTACTTC
>TRBV10-3|TRBD1|once|TRBJ1-2
CAISEDRAYGYTF
TGTGCCATCAGTGAGGACAGGGCCTATGGCTACACCTTC
>TRBV11-1|NA|NA|TRBJ1-5
CASSPNSNQPQHF
TGTGCCAGCAGCCCCAATAGCAATCAGCCCCAGCATTTT
>TRBV5-1|TRBD1|NA|TRBJ1-2
CASSPRQGGKDGYTF
TGCGCCAGCAGCCCAAGACAGGGTGGAAAGGATGGCTACACCTTC
>TRBV6-5|TRBD2|NA|TRBJ2-3
CATESGGGTDTQYF
TGTGCCACCGAGAGCGGGGGAGGGACAGATACGCAGTATTTT
>TRBV24-1|NA|NA|TRBJ1-4
CATSGRGKLFF
TGTGCCACCAGTGGTCGCGGGAAACTGTTTTTT
>TRBV3-1/TRBV3-2|NA|NA|TRBJ2-3
CASSKAAAPTDTQYF
TGTGCCAGCAGTAAAGCGGCGGCCCCCACAGATACGCAGTATTTT
>TRBV11-2|TRBD2|NA|TRBJ2-3
CASSLVQASGDPETQYF
TGTGCCAGCAGCTTAGTGCAGGCTAGCGGGGATCCTGAGACGCAGTATTTT
>TRBV5-1|NA|NA|TRBJ1-1
CASSLEGGGNTEAFF
TGCGCCAGCAGCTTGGAGGGCGGGGGGAACACTGAAGCTTTCTTT
>TRBV5-1|TRBD1|NA|TRBJ2-3
CASSSQRDSSTDTQYF
TGCGCCAGCAGCTCCCAGAGGGACAGTAGCACAGATACGCAGTATTTT
>TRBV5-1|NA|NA|TRBJ1-2
CASSFGQQSNYGYTF
TGCGCCAGCAGCTTCGGACAGCAGAGTAACTATGGCTACACCTTC
>TRBV19|NA|NA|TRBJ2-4
CASSIRGYDQYF
TGTGCCAGTAGTATTAGGGGATATGATCAGTACTTC
>TRBV7-2|NA|once|TRBJ1-1
CASIPKPGRENTEAFF
TGTGCCAGCATCCCGAAACCGGGCAGGGAGAACACTGAAGCTTTCTTT
>TRBV28|TRBD2|once|TRBJ2-3
CASSSGTSGRTDTQYF
TGTGCCAGCAGTTCCGGGACTAGCGGGAGGACAGATACGCAGTATTTT
>TRBV11-2|TRBD1|NA|TRBJ1-3
CASSRGQGAVGNTIYF
TGTGCCAGCAGCCGCGGACAGGGGGCTGTTGGAAACACCATATATTTT
>TRBV5-1|TRBD1|NA|TRBJ2-1
CASSYGTGVANEQFF
TGCGCCAGCAGCTACGGGACAGGGGTCGCCAATGAGCAGTTCTTC
>TRBV27|TRBD1|NA|TRBJ2-2
CASSLPGTGYFELFF
TGTGCCAGCAGTTTGCCCGGGACAGGGTATTTTGAGCTGTTTTTT
>TRBV19|NA|NA|TRBJ2-1
CASSSGPYNEQFF
TGTGCCAGTAGTAGCGGGCCCTACAATGAGCAGTTCTTC
>TRBV29-1|TRBD2|NA|TRBJ2-1
CSVDVLAGASNEQFF
TGCAGCGTCGACGTACTAGCGGGAGCCTCGAATGAGCAGTTCTTC
>TRBV28|NA|NA|TRBJ1-6
CASSLLVGGSYNSPLHF
TGTGCCAGCAGTTTATTGGTAGGCGGCTCCTATAATTCACCCCTCCACTTT
>TRBV5-5|NA|NA|TRBJ1-5
CASSLAGLSNQPQHF
TGTGCCAGCAGCTTGGCCGGGTTGAGCAATCAGCCCCAGCATTTT
>TRBV28|NA|NA|TRBJ1-2
CASREITSSGYTF
TGTGCCAGCAGGGAGATCACCTCCTCTGGCTACACCTTC
>TRBV6-1|NA|NA|TRBJ1-5
CASSEFPDQPQHF
TGTGCCAGCAGTGAATTTCCGGATCAGCCCCAGCATTTT
>TRBV27|TRBD2|NA|TRBJ2-1
CASTKNLAGGPYNEQFF
TGTGCCAGCACCAAAAACCTAGCGGGAGGGCCATACAATGAGCAGTTCTTC
>TRBV7-9|TRBD2|NA|TRBJ2-3
CASSSEGPRLAGGDTQYF
TGTGCCAGCAGCTCCGAGGGGCCTAGACTAGCGGGAGGGGATACGCAGTATTTT
>TRBV3-1/TRBV3-2|NA|NA|TRBJ1-1
CASSPNLGTEAFF
TGTGCCAGCAGCCCTAACCTTGGCACTGAAGCTTTCTTT
>TRBV27|TRBD2|NA|TRBJ2-1
CASSFITSGGNYNEQFF
TGTGCCAGCAGTTTCATCACTAGCGGGGGGAACTACAATGAGCAGTTCTTC
>TRBV28|NA|once|TRBJ1-2
CASSQGGDSSSGYTF
TGTGCCAGCAGTCAAGGCGGTGACAGTTCTTCTGGCTACACCTTC
>TRBV28|NA|NA|TRBJ2-5
CASSFGGRETQYF
TGTGCCAGCAGTTTCGGAGGGAGGGAGACCCAGTACTTC
>TRBV9|NA|NA|TRBJ1-2
CASSAATRQSANYGYTF
TGTGCCAGCAGCGCAGCGACCCGACAGTCAGCTAACTATGGCTACACCTTC
>TRBV5-1|NA|NA|TRBJ1-2
CASTGSGNYGYTF
TGCGCCAGTACAGGGAGCGGTAACTATGGCTACACCTTC
>TRBV4-1|NA|NA|TRBJ1-6
CASSHSYRDLSSPLHF
TGCGCCAGCAGCCATTCATACAGGGATTTGTCTTCACCCCTCCACTTT
>TRBV29-1|TRBD2|NA|TRBJ2-1
CSVAGTSGRVSYNEQFF
TGCAGCGTGGCCGGGACTAGCGGGAGGGTCTCCTACAATGAGCAGTTCTTC
>TRBV7-2|NA|NA|TRBJ1-2
CASSAAGTVYGYTF
TGTGCCAGCAGCGCAGCCGGGACTGTGTATGGCTACACCTTC
>TRBV29-1|NA|NA|TRBJ1-5
CSALAGVDQPQHF
TGCAGCGCCCTGGCAGGGGTCGATCAGCCCCAGCATTTT
>TRBV5-1|NA|NA|TRBJ2-3
CASSLGSARFTDTQYF
TGCGCCAGCAGCTTGGGTAGCGCGCGATTCACAGATACGCAGTATTTT
>TRBV6-5|TRBD1|NA|TRBJ1-1
CASRTTGGRTEAFF
TGTGCCAGCAGAACTACAGGGGGGAGGACTGAAGCTTTCTTT
>TRBV24-1|TRBD1|once|TRBJ1-1
CATSDPRTGDTEAFF
TGTGCCACCAGTGATCCCCGAACAGGGGACACTGAAGCTTTCTTT
>TRBV6-5|NA|NA|TRBJ1-4
CASSQRRTEKLFF
TGTGCCAGCAGTCAACGGAGAACCGAAAAACTGTTTTTT
>TRBV19|TRBD1|NA|TRBJ1-3
CASSPRQGGHTIYF
TGTGCCAGTAGTCCAAGACAGGGCGGACACACCATATATTTT
>TRBV6-5|NA|NA|TRBJ2-5
CASRIQGQETQYF
TGTGCCAGCAGGATACAGGGACAAGAGACCCAGTACTTC
>TRBV6-5|TRBD1|NA|TRBJ1-5
CASCWTGYNQPQHF
TGTGCCAGTTGTTGGACAGGGTACAATCAGCCCCAGCATTTT
>TRBV7-2|NA|NA|TRBJ1-5
CASSRVDGGQPQHF
TGTGCCAGCAGCCGGGTGGATGGCGGTCAGCCCCAGCATTTT
>TRBV5-1|TRBD1|NA|TRBJ2-3
CASKNNGQGHTDTQYF
TGCGCCAGCAAGAACAACGGACAGGGACACACAGATACGCAGTATTTT
>TRBV11-3|NA|NA|TRBJ2-1
CASSPNGNEQFF
TGTGCCAGCAGCCCGAACGGGAATGAGCAGTTCTTC
>TRBV5-4|TRBD2|NA|TRBJ2-1
CASRTPAGGSYNEQFF
TGTGCCAGCCGCACTCCAGCGGGGGGCTCCTACAATGAGCAGTTCTTC
>TRBV7-8|NA|NA|TRBJ2-3
CASSLTAVDTQYF
TGTGCCAGCAGCTTAACCGCGGTAGATACGCAGTATTTT
>TRBV3-1/TRBV3-2|TRBD1|NA|TRBJ2-1
CASSHSGTGRNEQFF
TGTGCCAGCAGCCATTCCGGGACAGGGAGAAATGAGCAGTTCTTC
>TRBV5-1|NA|NA|TRBJ2-3
CASSLFFMRTDTQYF
TGCGCCAGCAGCTTGTTTTTCATGAGGACAGATACGCAGTATTTT
>TRBV19|TRBD1|NA|TRBJ2-2
CASIKGQGRTGELFF
TGTGCCAGTATCAAGGGACAGGGCCGTACCGGGGAGCTGTTTTTT
>TRBV7-9|TRBD1|few|TRBJ2-5
CASSLGRDRAQETQYF
TGTGCCAGCAGCTTAGGACGGGACAGGGCCCAAGAGACCCAGTACTTC
>TRBV18|NA|NA|TRBJ2-1
CASSPPHERGYNEQFF
TGTGCCAGCTCACCACCGCATGAGCGAGGATACAATGAGCAGTTCTTC
>TRBV4-2|NA|NA|TRBJ1-5
CASSLRDYNQPQHF
TGTGCCAGCAGCTTACGGGACTACAATCAGCCCCAGCATTTT
>TRBV2|TRBD1|NA|TRBJ2-5
CASKGTAQETQYF
TGTGCCAGCAAAGGGACAGCCCAAGAGACCCAGTACTTC
>TRBV29-1|NA|NA|TRBJ1-1
CSVVRGNTEAFF
TGCAGCGTTGTACGGGGGAACACTGAAGCTTTCTTT
>TRBV30|NA|NA|TRBJ1-5
CAWSVGTGSQPQHF
TGTGCCTGGAGTGTCGGAACAGGGAGTCAGCCCCAGCATTTT